Following are 2 T cell receptor beta chains from one sample sequenced in a study of glioma-infiltrating T cells after dendritic cell vaccination. Data came from immunoSEQ multiplex PCR; TCRdb stores just in-frame clones and leaves some out. The sample consists of about 92,000 clones, approximately 84% of them appearing once. Sequences were derived from blood, sampled before dendritic cell vaccination. All receptors derive from a human donor with glioblastoma.

The J gene is TRBJ2-7, the V gene TRBV19, with D tentatively TRBD1 (5 bases). The CDR3 has 13 residues. From germline, CDR1 is LNHDA and CDR2 SQIVND (reference sequence). Trimming removed 6 bases at V and 1 base at J, with 10 bases between. The CDR3 DNA reads TGTGCCAGTAGCCACCGACAGTCCTACGAGCAGTACTTC. Translated, it gives CASSHRQSYEQYF.

The rearrangement uses TRBV13 and TRBJ2-1, with 15 bases matching TRBD2. The CDR3 extends over 18 amino acids. Germline loops: CDR1 PRHDT, CDR2 FYEKMQ (reference sequence). V lost 5 bases and J lost 2; bases outside the gene matches: 7. The CDR3 loop is CASSLRTSGRGAYNEQFF. The CDR3 nucleotides read TGTGCCAGCAGCCTCCGGACTAGCGGGAGGGGAGCCTACAATGAGCAGTTCTTC.